This T cell receptor (beta chain) stems from a study of Graves' ophthalmopathy and Graves' hyperthyroidism. Findings and caveats of the study: For separating ophthalmopathy from stable hyperthyroidism, a 13-signature model gave 85% to 90% sensitivity and approximately 76% specificity.

Diagnoses were established from clinical symptoms, serum thyroxine, TRAb, thyroid ultrasound and orbital computed tomography. Germline lookup yields CDR1 SQVTM and CDR2 ANQGSEA. Trimming took 4 bases from V and 3 from J; bases not matched to a gene: 20. This CDR3 has 19 residues. This clonotype was seen repeatedly, ten times or more. The antigen remains undetermined. TCR beta CDR3 amplification used RNA transcripts. HTBI primers were employed in first-round RT-PCR, then a second-round multiplex PCR followed. TCRdb reprocessed the multiplex PCR reads via MiXCR and lists one record per CDR3 protein. Of 340,000 or so distinct CDR3 sequences listed, roughly 17% were seen once; the top ten hold about 12%.

The chain links TRBV29-1 to TRBJ2-2; 7 positions match TRBD2. Specimen: peripheral blood. This sequence was found in an adult man with Graves' ophthalmopathy. The DNA of the CDR3 is TGCAGCGTTGCCGGGTATCATTTTAGTGAGCGGGAAGACACCGGGGAGCTGTTTTTT. This codes for CSVAGYHFSEREDTGELFF.